In its sample, the clone carrying this T cell receptor (beta chain) was seen a few times. The antigen is not known. CDR1 and CDR2 from the germline V gene are MNHNS and SASEGT. The ends were cut back, 3 bases at V and 3 bases at J, with 13 bases in the middle. This CDR3 is built from 15 residues. TCRdb re-called the reads with MiXCR, one entry per CDR3 protein. The sample includes more than 85,000 distinct CDR3 sequences, around 29% of them seen just once. The entry originates in a study of T cell repertoires in cytomegalovirus infection. Overall study: It was the public TCR beta signatures that indicated both CMV infection and matching HLA type. General study findings and limits: Carriers of CMV plus the relevant HLA were identified by cumulative public TCR beta family frequency. Dominating the ex vivo response were TCR beta clonotypes that were CMV-specific and HLA-C-restricted.

This sequence joins TRBV6-1 and TRBJ2-3; the D gene is possibly TRBD2 (6 bases). Sequences were derived from CD8+ T cells from cultured PBMCs, sampled from culture after CMV antigen stimulation. The source of this sequence is a human donor in good health (CMV status not recorded). Some clones in this sample may be carry-over from other donors' samples. The CDR3 reads CASSEMGGTTDTQYF. The CDR3 DNA is TGTGCCAGCAGTGAGATGGGGGGTACTACAGATACGCAGTATTTT.